The following is a TCR beta chain sequence with its context. This specimen belongs to a study of blood T cell repertoires in COVID-19. Sequenced by immunoSEQ multiplex PCR; TCRdb stores in-frame clones only, minus some. The data contain about 230,000 clones, roughly 80% of them singletons. V shed 5 bases, J shed 4 bases, and the junction held 6 bases outside the gene matches. The CDR3 sequence is 14 residues long. Germline CDR1 and CDR2: MNHEY and SVGAGI. The material sequenced was PBMCs or T cells enriched from blood (not recorded which). The chain combines TRBV6-5 with TRBJ2-7; 9 bases are a match to TRBD2. This receptor was taken from a man aged 55 to 70 who had recovered from COVID-19. In DNA, the CDR3 is TGTGCCAGCAGTCAGCGGGGGGAATATTACGAGCAGTACTTC. As protein: CASSQRGEYYEQYF.